Each of the 12 T cell receptor beta chains below was sequenced from the same sample in a study of CXCR3-negative and CXCR3-positive naive CD8 T cells. Each TRB cDNA library was prepared by 5' RACE (with UMI labels). Reanalyzing the 5' RACE reads, TCRdb keeps one entry per CDR3 protein, without DNA. The sample spans approximately 83,000 distinct CDR3 sequences; the ten largest clones claim around 1.7%. The material sequenced was naive CXCR3- CD8+ T cells from blood. The subset denotes: CD45RO-CCR7+CD27+CD95- naive CD8+ T cells lacking CXCR3 (TNR3-). All receptors come from a human donor in good health. Some clones in this sample may be carry-over from other donors' samples.

The CDR3 reads CASSIGNTEAFF. The genes are TRBV19 and TRBJ1-1. CDR1 and CDR2 (germline): LNHDA, SQIVND (reference sequence). The CDR3 contains 12 residues.

The rearrangement links TRBV9 to TRBJ2-1; TCRdb proposes TRBD2, but this gene call is untestable without DNA. Per the germline V gene, CDR1 is SGDLS and CDR2 is YYNGEE. The CDR3 contains 14 residues. CDR3 in amino acids: CASSLGVGGGEQFF.

This chain connects TRBV19 to TRBJ2-2. CDR3 length equals 14 residues. The germline CDR1 and CDR2 sequences are LNHDA and SQIVND (reference sequence). Here the CDR3 reads CASMVLPITGELFF.

The chain recombines TRBV7-9 with TRBJ2-3. The CDR3 contains 15 residues. Germline CDR1 SEHNR, CDR2 FQNEAQ (reference sequence). The CDR3 spells CASSLAPEITDTQYF.

This clonotype is medium-sized by frequency. CDR3 protein: CASSPWTSGDGPINEQFF. The genes are TRBV11-3 and TRBJ2-1; TCRdb's D gene call, TRBD2, goes unchecked for lack of DNA. CDR1 and CDR2 from the germline V gene are SGHNT and YENEEA. The CDR3 spans 18 residues.

The chain recombines TRBV23-1 with TRBJ2-7. TRBV23-1 is an open reading frame, and its role is uncertain. This CDR3 region has 14 residues. CDR3 residues: CASSQSGLSYEQYF.

This chain links TRBV7-6 with TRBJ2-7. CDR1 is SGHVS and CDR2 is FNYEAQ in the germline V gene. CDR3 length: 12 residues. The CDR3 spells CASSSNHYEQYF. The whole variable domain, filled in from reference TRBV7-6 and TRBJ2-7, reads GAGVSQSPRYKVTKRGQDVALRCDPISGHVSLYWYRQALGQGPEFLTYFNYEAQQDKSGLPNDRFSAERPEGSISTLTIQRTEQRDSAMYRCASSSNHYEQYFGPGTRLTVT.

The chain is built from TRBV20-1 and TRBJ2-7; the D call from TCRdb, TRBD2, cannot be confirmed without DNA. There are 15 residues in the CDR3. Germline CDR1 reads DFQATT; CDR2 reads SNEGSKA (reference sequence). The CDR3 loop reads CSAENSAESSYEQYF.

The CDR3 sequence is CAISEAKTGLEKNIQYF. The chain is built from TRBV10-3 and TRBJ2-4; TCRdb's assignment of TRBD1 cannot be checked, as there is no DNA. The germline V gene encodes CDR1 ENHRY and CDR2 SYGVKD. The CDR3 consists of 17 residues.

The chain employs TRBV10-3 and TRBJ2-5; TCRdb gives TRBD1 as the D gene, but with no DNA this cannot be confirmed. The germline V gene encodes CDR1 ENHRY and CDR2 SYGVKD. The CDR3 runs 17 residues. The CDR3 is CAISDPGQGAYQETQYF.

This chain uses TRBV29-1 with TRBJ1-2; TCRdb's D call of TRBD1 is untestable without DNA. The CDR3 has 14 residues. CDR1 is SQVTM, CDR2 ANQGSEA, per germline. The chain's CDR3 is CSAGGDRVLDGYTF.

This chain joins TRBV4-3 and TRBJ1-2; TCRdb calls TRBD1, which cannot be checked without DNA. The CDR3 runs 16 residues. The germline gives CDR1 LGHNA, CDR2 YSLEER. The CDR3 sequence: CASSQGGGRGSYGYTF.